Listed below are T cell receptor beta chains from one sample, sequenced in a study of blood T cell repertoires in COVID-19. The method was immunoSEQ multiplex PCR; TCRdb's version includes in-frame clones alone and lacks a portion of them. Of more than 150,000 clones detected, roughly 83% appear once; the ten largest clones hold 2.5% to 3.5%. The sequencing input was peripheral blood. Source of these receptors: a woman in her fifties or sixties with acute or convalescent COVID-19. CDR3s include the opening cysteine and the closing phenylalanine or tryptophan. Fields, in order: J gene, D gene, clone size, V gene, CDR3 protein, CDR3 DNA. D genes are given only for firm matches. The size entry is marked missing in some rows and otherwise reads once, few, many or a size class.

J gene: TRBJ2-7; D gene: .; clone size: few; V gene: TRBV7-9; CDR3 protein: CASSHGWTNYEQYF; CDR3 DNA: TGTGCCAGCAGCCACGGATGGACTAACTACGAGCAGTACTTC
J gene: TRBJ1-6; D gene: .; clone size: .; V gene: TRBV30; CDR3 protein: CASRVSSYNSPLHF; CDR3 DNA: TGTGCCTCCCGGGTATCCTCCTATAATTCACCCCTCCACTTT
J gene: TRBJ2-7; D gene: TRBD2; clone size: .; V gene: TRBV12-5; CDR3 protein: CASGLVPWGSGTTKIYEQYF; CDR3 DNA: TGTGCTAGTGGTTTGGTACCCTGGGGATCCGGGACTACCAAAATATACGAGCAGTACTTC
J gene: TRBJ2-7; D gene: TRBD2; clone size: .; V gene: TRBV4-3; CDR3 protein: CASSRGTSGIYEQYF; CDR3 DNA: TGCGCCAGCAGCCGAGGGACTAGCGGGATCTACGAGCAGTACTTC
J gene: TRBJ2-5; D gene: TRBD2; clone size: .; V gene: TRBV6-2/TRBV6-3; CDR3 protein: CASSPLGASGGAWETQYF; CDR3 DNA: TGTGCCAGCAGTCCCCTCGGTGCTAGCGGGGGGGCCTGGGAGACCCAGTACTTC
J gene: TRBJ2-3; D gene: TRBD2; clone size: .; V gene: TRBV7-9; CDR3 protein: CATGGSTDTQYF; CDR3 DNA: TGTGCCACGGGGGGTTCCACAGATACGCAGTATTTT
J gene: TRBJ1-2; D gene: .; clone size: .; V gene: TRBV28; CDR3 protein: CASRIQGSGGYTF; CDR3 DNA: TGTGCCAGCAGAATCCAGGGTTCGGGCGGCTACACCTTC
J gene: TRBJ2-5; D gene: TRBD1; clone size: .; V gene: TRBV5-1; CDR3 protein: CASSFFEDRGGETQYF; CDR3 DNA: TGCGCCAGCAGCTTCTTCGAGGACAGGGGAGGAGAGACCCAGTACTTC
J gene: TRBJ1-6; D gene: .; clone size: .; V gene: TRBV7-2; CDR3 protein: CASSLGAAYNSPLHF; CDR3 DNA: TGTGCCAGCAGCTTAGGCGCTGCCTATAATTCACCCCTCCACTTT
J gene: TRBJ2-6; D gene: .; clone size: .; V gene: TRBV29-1; CDR3 protein: CSVERISGGTLSGANVLTF; CDR3 DNA: TGCAGCGTTGAGAGGATCTCAGGGGGGACTCTCTCTGGGGCCAACGTCCTGACTTTC
J gene: TRBJ2-3; D gene: TRBD2; clone size: .; V gene: TRBV9; CDR3 protein: CASSPFRGGTTSTDTQYF; CDR3 DNA: TGTGCCAGCAGCCCCTTTCGCGGGGGAACTACTAGCACAGATACGCAGTATTTT
J gene: TRBJ1-1; D gene: .; clone size: .; V gene: TRBV12-3/TRBV12-4; CDR3 protein: CASSLEGHGAFF; CDR3 DNA: TGTGCCAGCAGTTTAGAGGGACATGGGGCTTTCTTT
J gene: TRBJ2-7; D gene: .; clone size: few; V gene: TRBV25-1; CDR3 protein: CASRGNVHEQYF; CDR3 DNA: TGTGCCAGTAGGGGGAACGTCCACGAGCAGTACTTC
J gene: TRBJ1-1; D gene: .; clone size: .; V gene: TRBV24-1; CDR3 protein: CATSEGGSGKNTEAFF; CDR3 DNA: TGTGCCACCAGTGAGGGGGGATCCGGGAAGAACACTGAAGCTTTCTTT
J gene: TRBJ1-5; D gene: .; clone size: .; V gene: TRBV6-1; CDR3 protein: CASSEAGWGVSNQPQHF; CDR3 DNA: TGTGCCAGCAGTGAAGCGGGCTGGGGGGTGAGCAATCAGCCCCAGCATTTT
J gene: TRBJ2-1; D gene: TRBD2; clone size: .; V gene: TRBV11-1; CDR3 protein: CASSLVFGGTEQFF; CDR3 DNA: TGTGCCAGCAGCTTAGTCTTCGGGGGGACCGAGCAGTTCTTC
J gene: TRBJ2-6; D gene: TRBD2; clone size: .; V gene: TRBV7-2; CDR3 protein: CASSLSGGAGGANVLTF; CDR3 DNA: TGTGCCAGCAGCTTAAGCGGGGGGGCTGGTGGGGCCAACGTCCTGACTTTC
J gene: TRBJ1-1; D gene: .; clone size: .; V gene: TRBV4-1; CDR3 protein: CASSQNGGKTEAFF; CDR3 DNA: TGCGCCAGCAGCCAAAATGGGGGGAAGACTGAAGCTTTCTTT
J gene: TRBJ1-1; D gene: TRBD1; clone size: .; V gene: TRBV6-2/TRBV6-3; CDR3 protein: CASSNRQGAYTEAFF; CDR3 DNA: TGTGCCAGCAGTAACCGACAGGGGGCCTACACTGAAGCTTTCTTT
J gene: TRBJ1-1; D gene: .; clone size: .; V gene: TRBV18; CDR3 protein: CASSPDTRESRAFF; CDR3 DNA: TGTGCCAGCTCACCAGACACAAGGGAGAGCCGGGCTTTCTTT
J gene: TRBJ2-7; D gene: TRBD1; clone size: .; V gene: TRBV3-1/TRBV3-2; CDR3 protein: CASSQLRTGGYEQYF; CDR3 DNA: TGTGCCAGCAGCCAGCTTCGGACAGGTGGCTACGAGCAGTACTTC
J gene: TRBJ2-3; D gene: TRBD2; clone size: .; V gene: TRBV20-1; CDR3 protein: CSASPSGGATTSTDTQYF; CDR3 DNA: TGCAGTGCTAGTCCTAGCGGGGGGGCCACGACTAGCACAGATACGCAGTATTTT